Below, one T cell receptor (beta chain) is given with its context. Its antigen is undetermined. This may be a read error: a much more frequent sequence differs by one nucleotide. This specimen comes from a study of blood T cells in healthy people across ages. General study results and limits: TCR beta diversity tracked closely with naive T cell percentage.

A second about 6 to 11 cycle PCR used barcoded and J-beta primers. In TCRdb, the 5' RACE reads were re-called with MiXCR into one record per CDR3 protein. Seen here are 650,000 to 700,000 distinct CDR3 sequences, about 30% observed once, and the top ten hold 15%. The sample providers were healthy Caucasian people from Russia, aged about 6 to 90. V shed 7 bases and J shed 7 bases, with 20 bases lying between them. The CDR3 has 14 amino acids. The germline V gene has CDR1 ENHRY and CDR2 SYGVKD. This TCR came from a woman aged 80 or over in good health. This chain connects TRBV10-3 to TRBJ2-7; TRBD2 is a possible D gene (5 bases). The sequencing input was blood. Here the CDR3 DNA reads TGTGCCATCAATGCGGGCAGCTCCTACAATGAGCAGTACTTC. Translation: CAINAGSSYNEQYF.